This TCR beta chain was recorded in a study of regulatory T cells in long-lasting Graves disease. Across the whole study: Patients with persistent Graves' disease had over 5 years of antithyroid drugs and persistent TSH receptor antibodies.

The trim removed 5 bases at V and 7 bases at J, leaving 8 bases unmatched. Looked up from germline, CDR1 is LNHDA and CDR2 is SQIVND (reference sequence). This CDR3 comprises 15 residues. Time point defined: persistent/refractory GD, antithyroid drugs over 5 years with positive TRAb. Preparation of the TCR library used RNA extracted from PBMCs. Arm-PCR of CDR3 regions and iRepertoire HTBI primers were the basis on which TCR beta libraries were built. One entry per CDR3 protein, called by TCRdb with MiXCR from the multiplex PCR reads. This sample has about 470,000 distinct CDR3 sequences, with under 25% found just once. Broader study findings: Persistent disease preferred TRBV28, TRBJ1-2 and TRBJ2-5.

About this clonotype: The antigen remains unidentified.

This clonotype originated in a female donor with Graves disease. This material consisted of peripheral blood mononuclear cells (PBMCs), taken when the disease was refractory, from a patient treated with antithyroid drugs. This chain joins TRBV19 and TRBJ2-4, with 10 bases aligning to TRBD1. This CDR3 reads CASSPGGTGDNIQYF. The DNA of the CDR3 is TGTGCCAGTAGTCCCGGGGGGACAGGGGATAACATTCAGTACTTC.